This T cell receptor (beta chain) was documented in a study of shared clonotypes between healthy human individuals. Whole-study results and caveats: Unshared clonotypes carried lower generation probabilities than those common to all four donors.

Comment on this clone: Its antigen is unidentified.

Assay used: immunoSEQ multiplex PCR; TCRdb lists only in-frame clones, some missing. The data show 980,000 or so clones, about 80% seen once. All the donors were Caucasian adults who lived in Nashville, Tennessee. CDR1 is SGHKS and CDR2 is YYEKEE in the germline V gene (reference sequence). CDR3 length: 15 residues. V lost 5 bases, J lost 0 bases, and 12 bases lay in between. The chain couples TRBV5-5 to TRBJ2-1; D is unclear. This receptor was obtained from a man aged 18-30 years in good health. The material sequenced was memory CD4+ T cells sorted from blood. Stated subset: CD45RA-negative fraction. The CDR3: CASSIQPSSYNEQFF. The CDR3 region has the DNA TGTGCCAGCAGTATTCAGCCCAGCTCCTACAATGAGCAGTTCTTC. The full variable domain, completed using reference TRBV5-5 and TRBJ2-1, is DAGVTQSPTHLIKTRGQQVTLRCSPISGHKSVSWYQQVLGQGPQFIFQYYEKEERGRGNFPDRFSARQFPNYSSELNVNALLLGDSALYLCASSIQPSSYNEQFFGPGTRLTVL.